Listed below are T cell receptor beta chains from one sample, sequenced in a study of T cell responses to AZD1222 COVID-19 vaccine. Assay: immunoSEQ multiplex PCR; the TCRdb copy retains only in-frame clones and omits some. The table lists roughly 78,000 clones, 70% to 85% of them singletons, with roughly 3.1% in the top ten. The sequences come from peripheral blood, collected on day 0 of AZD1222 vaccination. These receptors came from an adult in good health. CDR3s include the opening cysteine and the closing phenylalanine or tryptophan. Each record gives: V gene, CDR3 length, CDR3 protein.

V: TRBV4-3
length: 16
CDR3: CASSQAHTGAKNIQYF

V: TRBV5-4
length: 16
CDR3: CASSLEAGGSTDTQYF

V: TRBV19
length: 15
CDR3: CASSITATNTGELFF

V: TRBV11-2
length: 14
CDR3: CASSPDRSNYGYTF

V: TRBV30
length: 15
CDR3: CAWSGGKNSGNTIYF

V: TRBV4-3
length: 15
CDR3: CASSQDGTDNSPLHF

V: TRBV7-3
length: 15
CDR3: CASSLSGGALNEQFF

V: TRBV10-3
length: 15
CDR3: CAISEYGQGPNEQYF

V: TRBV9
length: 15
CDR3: CASSVAGSGLYGYTF

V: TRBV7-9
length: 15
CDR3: CASSVKGALPYGYTF

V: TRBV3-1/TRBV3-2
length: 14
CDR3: CASSPKAGGTEAFF

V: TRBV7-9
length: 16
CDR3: CASSLASGQGGNTIYF

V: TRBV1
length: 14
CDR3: CTSIPGTGGTEAFF

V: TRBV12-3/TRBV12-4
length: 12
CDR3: CASSREGNEQFF

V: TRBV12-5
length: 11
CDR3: CASGTGTSAFF

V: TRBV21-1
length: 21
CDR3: CASTLTGDSGKSKEVVTEAFF

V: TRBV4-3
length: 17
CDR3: CASSQGPSGKSTDTQYF

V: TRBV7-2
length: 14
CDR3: CASTEVWAEETQYF

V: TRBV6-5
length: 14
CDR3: CASSYSGTHQPQHF

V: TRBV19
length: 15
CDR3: CASSIEGQGDQPQHF

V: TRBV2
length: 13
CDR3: CASSGTGNSPLHF

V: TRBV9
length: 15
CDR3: CASSPRERSYNEQFF

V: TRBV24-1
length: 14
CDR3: CATSPGINTGELFF

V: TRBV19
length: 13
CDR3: CASTPSTYNEQFF

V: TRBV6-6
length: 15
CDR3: CASSPGQRAKNIQYF

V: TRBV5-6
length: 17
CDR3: CASSPSLMSSYNSPLHF

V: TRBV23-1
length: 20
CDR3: CASSQSWSGSGTGKSHEQYF

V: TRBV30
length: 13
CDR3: CAWNSGPESPLHF

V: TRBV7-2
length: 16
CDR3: CASSLSAGLVNTEAFF

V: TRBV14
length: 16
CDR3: CASSQRLAGVADTQYF

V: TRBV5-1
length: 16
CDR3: CASSPRGAGDIRTQYF

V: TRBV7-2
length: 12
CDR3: CASSLGDRANYF

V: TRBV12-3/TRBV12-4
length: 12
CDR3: CASSSDSYGYTF

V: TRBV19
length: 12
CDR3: CASSGRNQPQHF

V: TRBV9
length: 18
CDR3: CASSPQLAGGYWGNEQFF

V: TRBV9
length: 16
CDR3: CASSARGQGFTNTIYF

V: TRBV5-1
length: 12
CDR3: CASSLPGNEQFF

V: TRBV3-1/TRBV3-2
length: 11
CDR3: CASSQASSTHF

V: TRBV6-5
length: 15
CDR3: CASSYSREIVDTQYF

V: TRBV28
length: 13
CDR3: CASSFTGSQPQHF

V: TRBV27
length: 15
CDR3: CASSLLGLSDKKLFF

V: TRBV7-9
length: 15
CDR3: CASSSRDYLAGELFF

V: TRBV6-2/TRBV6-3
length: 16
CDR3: CASSPWTDRGTDTQYF

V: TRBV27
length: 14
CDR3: CASSRGGGTGELFF

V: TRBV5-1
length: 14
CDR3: CASSLDRRYNEQFF

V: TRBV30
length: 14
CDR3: CAWSPGTENEKLFF

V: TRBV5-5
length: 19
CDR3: CASSFTLAGVIGGNNEQFF

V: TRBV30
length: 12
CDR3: CAWSDGNQPQHF

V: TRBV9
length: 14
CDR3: CASSAGSSNQPQHF

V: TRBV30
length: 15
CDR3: CAWSGGQDDNQPQHF

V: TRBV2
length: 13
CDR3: CASSEYISYEQYF

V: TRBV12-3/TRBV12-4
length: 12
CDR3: CASSLGQLEQYF

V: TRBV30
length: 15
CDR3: CAWSESAPADYGYTF

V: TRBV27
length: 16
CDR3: CASSLSAPWGNQPQHF

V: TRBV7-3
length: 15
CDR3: CASSLLGLAEETQYF

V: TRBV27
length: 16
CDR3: CASSLSWTGSVGEQYF

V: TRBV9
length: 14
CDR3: CASSGEGTHPPLHF

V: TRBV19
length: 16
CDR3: CASSISPRRLNTEAFF

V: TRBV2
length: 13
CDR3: CASSPGNTDTQYF